The 27 T cell receptor beta chains given below trace back to one sample, sequenced in a study of blood T cell repertoires in COVID-19. Only in-frame clones appear in the TCRdb table, and some are missing; sequencing was by immunoSEQ multiplex PCR. The sample lists approximately 220,000 clones; roughly 87% were seen once. Sequencing was done on a sample of PBMCs or T cells enriched from blood (not recorded which). The origin of the receptors is a woman aged 30 to 39 with acute COVID-19.

The chain is built from TRBV19 and TRBJ1-4; D is perhaps TRBD1 (6 bases). The CDR3 contains 14 residues. Trimming removed 5 bases from V and 8 bases from J, with 15 bases in between. Germline loops: CDR1 LNHDA, CDR2 SQIVND (reference sequence). CDR3 sequence: CASSGTGFREKLFF. Written as DNA, the CDR3 is TGTGCCAGTAGTGGAACAGGGTTTCGCGAAAAACTGTTTTTT.

The rearrangement links TRBV6-5 to TRBJ1-5; 9 bases match TRBD1. Germline trimming cut 5 bases from V and 7 bases from J; bases unmatched to any gene: 9. CDR1 is MNHEY, CDR2 SVGAGI, per germline. The CDR3 contains 15 residues. The CDR3, as DNA: TGTGCCAGCAGTAACCGGGACAGGGCTGGACAGCCCCAGCATTTT. This encodes CASSNRDRAGQPQHF.

In its sample, this clone was seen a few times. V gene TRBV5-1 combines with J gene TRBJ1-2, with D possibly matching TRBD1 (6 bases). The V end was cut by 0 bases, the J end by 1 base, with 13 bases between. The CDR3 is 16 residues long. Germline V CDR1 and CDR2: SGHRS, YFSETQ. For the CDR3, the DNA is TGCGCCAGCAGCTTGGGATGGACAGATAATAACTATGGCTACACCTTC. Translating gives CASSLGWTDNNYGYTF.

The V call is TRBV7-8, the J call TRBJ2-7; a possible D gene is TRBD1 (5 bases). CDR3 length equals 15 residues. Trimming took 5 bases from V and 0 from J, leaving 14 bases between them. Germline CDR1 reads SGHVS; CDR2 reads FQNEAQ. CDR3 sequence (DNA): TGTGCCAGCAGCCCTCAATTGACAGTCTCCTACGAGCAGTACTTC. Amino acid sequence: CASSPQLTVSYEQYF.

This rearrangement joins TRBV10-3 to TRBJ1-5; D is perhaps TRBD1 (6 bases). From germline, CDR1 is ENHRY and CDR2 SYGVKD. V was clipped by 2 bases and J by 0 bases, with 8 bases between them. The CDR3 runs 15 residues. CDR3 in DNA: TGTGCCATCAGTGAGGGACAGTTTAGCAATCAGCCCCAGCATTTT. Its protein product is CAISEGQFSNQPQHF.

V is TRBV10-3 and J is TRBJ1-5; 8 bases match TRBD1. Looked up from germline, CDR1 is ENHRY and CDR2 is SYGVKD. There are 14 residues in the CDR3. The junction had 2 bases not matched to a gene; V was cut back by 2 bases and J by 5 bases. CDR3 in DNA: TGTGCCATCAGTGAGGCGGACAGGGATCAGCCCCAGCATTTT. Its translation: CAISEADRDQPQHF.

This clone has only one observation. The V and J genes are TRBV18 and TRBJ1-5, with a possible D match to TRBD1 (5 bases). V dropped 4 bases and J dropped 5 bases, with 12 bases sitting between them. The CDR3 loop spans 14 amino acids. Germline V CDR1 and CDR2: KGHSH, LQKENI. The DNA of the CDR3 is TGTGCCAGCTCACAGGGCAGGGAAGATCAGCCCCAGCATTTT. It translates to CASSQGREDQPQHF.

V and J are TRBV5-1 and TRBJ1-1, with 10 bases identical to TRBD1. The CDR3 contains 15 residues. CDR1 and CDR2 (germline): SGHRS, YFSETQ. V lost 7 bases, J lost 3 bases, and 9 bases stayed unmatched. The CDR3 region has the DNA TGCGCCAGCCGCTCCGGGACAGGGGTATACACTGAAGCTTTCTTT. Protein: CASRSGTGVYTEAFF.

The chain recombines TRBV11-2 with TRBJ1-2; perhaps TRBD1 as D (6 bases). In germline, CDR1 is SGHAT, CDR2 FQNNGV. This CDR3 is built from 15 residues. V shed 1 base and J shed 7 bases, with 16 bases lying between them. DNA of the CDR3: TGTGCCAGCAGCTTAGCGACCGGGAGGGACACTGGCTACACCTTC. Translated, it gives CASSLATGRDTGYTF.

Details on this clone: Compared with germline, one end of the junction differs, possibly owing to a read error. This chain uses TRBV29-1 with TRBJ1-2; TRBD1 matches 7 bases. Germline CDR1 and CDR2: SQVTM and ANQGSEA. CDR3 size: 8 residues. For the CDR3, the DNA is TGCAGCGTGGGGGACAGTAGCTTC. Amino acids: CSVGDSSF.

The rearrangement uses TRBV5-1 and TRBJ2-7; tentative D call: TRBD2 (7 bases). The CDR3 is made up of 14 amino acids. CDR1 is SGHRS, CDR2 YFSETQ, per germline. Trimming removed 5 bases from V and 4 bases from J, with 16 bases in between. The DNA of the CDR3 is TGCGCCAGCAGGTTTACGGGGGGCCCATACGAGCAGTACTTC. Translating it yields CASRFTGGPYEQYF.

The rearrangement joins TRBV11-2 to TRBJ2-5; the match to TRBD2 covers 7 bases. From germline, CDR1 is SGHAT and CDR2 FQNNGV. V was clipped by 5 bases and J by 4 bases; unmatched bases: 4. This CDR3 region has 13 residues. The CDR3 coding sequence is TGTGCCAGCAGCCCGGGACTAAGAGAGACCCAGTACTTC. It encodes CASSPGLRETQYF.

The CDR3 DNA sequence: TGTGCCAGCAGCTTATTGACACAGGGTGGGTCTGGCTACACCTTC. The encoded protein is CASSLLTQGGSGYTF. This chain connects TRBV7-8 to TRBJ1-2, with D perhaps matching TRBD1 (6 bases). V gave up 2 bases and J gave up 7 bases, with 17 bases separating them. The CDR3 has 15 amino acids. The germline V gene encodes CDR1 SGHVS and CDR2 FQNEAQ.

CDR3 region: CASSFRDSKNIQYF. CDR3 DNA sequence: TGTGCCAGCAGCTTCCGGGACAGCAAAAACATTCAGTACTTC. V is TRBV7-2 and J is TRBJ2-4; TRBD1 agrees at 7 bases. This CDR3 contains 14 residues. J gave up 3 bases and V 3 bases, and 2 bases lay outside the gene matches. Germline V CDR1 and CDR2: SGHTA, FQGNSA.

The chain couples TRBV11-2 to TRBJ2-1, with unresolved D. Germline-derived CDR1 and CDR2 are SGHAT and FQNNGV. The CDR3 sequence is 13 residues long. The V and J ends lost 0 bases and 4 bases respectively, with 4 bases between them. The CDR3 region has the DNA TGTGCCAGCAGCTTAGACAGGTACAATGAGCAGTTCTTC. Encoded protein: CASSLDRYNEQFF.

The chain uses TRBV9 and TRBJ1-1; 9 nucleotides agree with TRBD1. This CDR3 contains 14 residues. Germline-derived CDR1 and CDR2 are SGDLS and YYNGEE. With 4 bases clipped from V and 1 base from J, the junction kept 2 bases outside the gene matches. This CDR3 is CASSQGQGNTEAFF. The DNA of the CDR3 is TGTGCCAGCAGCCAGGGACAGGGGAACACTGAAGCTTTCTTT.

The chain uses TRBV5-1 and TRBJ2-1; 11 positions agree with TRBD2. The CDR3 has 16 residues. V lost 2 bases to trimming and J lost 7 bases; unmatched junction nucleotides: 8. Germline CDR1 reads SGHRS; CDR2 reads YFSETQ. The CDR3 reads CASSFSSGGANNEQFF. The DNA for the CDR3 is TGCGCCAGCAGCTTTAGTAGCGGGGGGGCGAATAATGAGCAGTTCTTC.

The V gene is TRBV4-3, the J gene TRBJ2-7, with D possibly matching TRBD2 (6 bases). V dropped 0 bases and J dropped 0 bases, with 18 bases sitting between them. CDR3 length: 18 residues. Germline V gene lookup returns CDR1 LGHNA and CDR2 YSLEER. The CDR3 is CASSQEGRSGLSSYEQYF. DNA for the CDR3: TGCGCCAGCAGCCAAGAGGGAAGGAGCGGGCTTAGCTCCTACGAGCAGTACTTC.

The chain employs TRBV7-8 and TRBJ2-7; 8 nucleotides align to TRBD2. After removal of 3 bases from V and 4 bases from J, the junction contained 5 bases not matched to a gene. This CDR3 has 14 residues. Germline CDR1 is SGHVS and CDR2 is FQNEAQ. The CDR3 protein is CASSFTGTSYEQYF. The CDR3 nucleotides are TGTGCCAGCAGCTTCACCGGGACTAGTTACGAGCAGTACTTC.

The rearrangement links TRBV21-1 to TRBJ1-5. TRBV21-1 is termed a pseudogene. CDR3 length equals 16 residues. The CDR3 loop reads CASSKDGGHSPQPQHF. The CDR3 region has the DNA TGTGCCAGCAGCAAAGACGGGGGGCATAGTCCACAGCCCCAGCATTTT.

This clone was detected once. This chain joins TRBV15 and TRBJ2-3, with a possible D match to TRBD2 (5 bases). This CDR3 comprises 14 residues. The ends were cut back, 3 bases at V and 4 bases at J, with 11 bases in the middle. Germline V gene lookup returns CDR1 LNHNV and CDR2 YYDKDF (reference sequence). The CDR3 DNA follows: TGTGCCACCAGCAGGGACTTCGAATCAGATACGCAGTATTTT. Translation: CATSRDFESDTQYF.

This clone was recorded once. This chain links TRBV18 with TRBJ1-5; D might be TRBD1 (5 bases). The CDR3 is 14 residues long. The V end lost 3 bases, the J end lost 6 bases, and 12 bases lay between the germline ends. CDR1 and CDR2 from the germline V gene are KGHSH and LQKENI. CDR3 loop: CASSPQGGFQPQHF. The CDR3 bases are TGTGCCAGCTCACCCCAGGGTGGATTTCAGCCCCAGCATTTT.

The V call is TRBV5-1, the J call TRBJ2-3; tentative D call: TRBD1 (5 bases). Trimming cost V 7 bases and J 2 bases, with 11 bases left between them. This CDR3 is built from 13 residues. The V gene's germline CDR1 is SGHRS and CDR2 YFSETQ. CDR3 DNA sequence: TGCGCCAGCGGGGCGCTTTACACAGATACGCAGTATTTT. Translated, it gives CASGALYTDTQYF. The whole variable domain, filled in from reference TRBV5-1 and TRBJ2-3, reads KAGVTQTPRYLIKTRGQQVTLSCSPISGHRSVSWYQQTPGQGLQFLFEYFSETQRNKGNFPGRFSGRQFSNSRSEMNVSTLELGDSALYLCASGALYTDTQYFGPGTRLTVL.

The chain is built from TRBV5-6 and TRBJ2-1, with 12 bases aligning to TRBD2. Germline CDR1 is SGHDT and CDR2 is YYEEEE. The CDR3 runs 16 residues. With V trimmed by 4 bases and J by 8 bases, 10 bases remained unmatched. The CDR3 bases are TGTGCCAGCAGCCCTTTGACTAGCGGGGGAATCTATGAGCAGTTCTTC. Its protein product is CASSPLTSGGIYEQFF.

The rearrangement uses TRBV5-1 and TRBJ2-7; 10 nucleotides match TRBD1. The germline CDR1 and CDR2 sequences are SGHRS and YFSETQ. After removal of 7 bases from V and 5 bases from J, the junction contained 9 bases not matched to a gene. The CDR3 covers 14 residues. The CDR3 coding sequence is TGCGCCAGCGGGGGGGGACAGGGGTCCCACGAGCAGTACTTC. Residues: CASGGGQGSHEQYF.

The chain uses TRBV18 and TRBJ1-5, with D possibly TRBD1 on 6 matching bases. Germline V CDR1 and CDR2: KGHSH, LQKENI. The CDR3 runs to 15 residues. The V end lost 2 bases, the J end lost 2 bases, and 10 bases lay between the germline ends. The CDR3 DNA reads as TGTGCCAGCTCACCAGTGGCAGGGGGCAATCAGCCCCAGCATTTT. Protein sequence: CASSPVAGGNQPQHF.

This clone was found a few times. This rearrangement joins TRBV19 to TRBJ1-1; the match to TRBD1 covers 8 bases. The CDR3 consists of 16 residues. Looked up from germline, CDR1 is LNHDA and CDR2 is SQIVND (reference sequence). V trimming: 5 bases; J trimming: 2 bases; junction bases outside the gene matches: 10. The CDR3 DNA sequence: TGTGCCAGTAGTGAGGACAGGGAAGGAGGTAACACTGAAGCTTTCTTT. Its translation: CASSEDREGGNTEAFF.